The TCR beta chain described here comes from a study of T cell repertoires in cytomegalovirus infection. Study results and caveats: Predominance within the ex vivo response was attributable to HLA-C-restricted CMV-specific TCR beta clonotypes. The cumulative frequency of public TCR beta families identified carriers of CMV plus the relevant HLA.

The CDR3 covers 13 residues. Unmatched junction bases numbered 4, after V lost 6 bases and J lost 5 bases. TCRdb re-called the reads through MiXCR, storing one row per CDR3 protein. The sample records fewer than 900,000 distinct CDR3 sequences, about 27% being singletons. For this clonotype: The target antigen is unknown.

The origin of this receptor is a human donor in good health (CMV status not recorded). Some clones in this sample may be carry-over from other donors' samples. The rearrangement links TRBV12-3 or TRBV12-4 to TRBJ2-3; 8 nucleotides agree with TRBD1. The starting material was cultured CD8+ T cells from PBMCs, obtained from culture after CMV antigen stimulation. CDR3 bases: TGTGCCAGCAGCTTCGACAGGGGAGATACGCAGTATTTT. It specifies CASSFDRGDTQYF.